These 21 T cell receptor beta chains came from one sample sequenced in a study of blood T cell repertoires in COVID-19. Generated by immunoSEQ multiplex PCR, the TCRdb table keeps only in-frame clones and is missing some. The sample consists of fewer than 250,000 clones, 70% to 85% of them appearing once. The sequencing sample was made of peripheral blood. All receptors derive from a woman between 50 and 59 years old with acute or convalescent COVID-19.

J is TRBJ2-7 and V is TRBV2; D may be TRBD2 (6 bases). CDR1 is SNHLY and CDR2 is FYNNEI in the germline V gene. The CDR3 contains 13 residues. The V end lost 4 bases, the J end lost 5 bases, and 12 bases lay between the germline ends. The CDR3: CASSGGVLHEQYF. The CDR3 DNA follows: TGTGCCAGCAGTGGCGGGGTGTTGCACGAGCAGTACTTC.

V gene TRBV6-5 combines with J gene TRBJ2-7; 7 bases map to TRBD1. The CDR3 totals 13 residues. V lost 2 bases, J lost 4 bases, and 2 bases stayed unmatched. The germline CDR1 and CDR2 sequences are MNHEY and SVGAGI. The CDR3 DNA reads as TGTGCCAGCAGTTACCTGACAGGGTACGAGCAGTACTTC. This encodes CASSYLTGYEQYF.

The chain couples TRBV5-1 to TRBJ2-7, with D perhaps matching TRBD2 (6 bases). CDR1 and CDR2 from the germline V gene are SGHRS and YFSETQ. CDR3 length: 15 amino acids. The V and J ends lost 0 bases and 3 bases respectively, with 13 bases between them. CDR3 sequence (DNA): TGCGCCAGCAGCTTGGCCAATGGGGGACTCTACGAGCAGTACTTC. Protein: CASSLANGGLYEQYF.

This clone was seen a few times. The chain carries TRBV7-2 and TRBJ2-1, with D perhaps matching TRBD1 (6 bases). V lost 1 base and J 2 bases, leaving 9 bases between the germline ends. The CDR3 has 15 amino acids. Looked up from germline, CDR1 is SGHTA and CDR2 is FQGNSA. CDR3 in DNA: TGTGCCAGCAGCTTAGGGGGGACAACCTACAATGAGCAGTTCTTC. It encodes CASSLGGTTYNEQFF.

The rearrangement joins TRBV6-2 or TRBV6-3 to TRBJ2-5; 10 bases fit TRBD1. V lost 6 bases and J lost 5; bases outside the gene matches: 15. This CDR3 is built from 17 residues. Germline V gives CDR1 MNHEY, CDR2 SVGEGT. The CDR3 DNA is TGTGCCAGCAGCCACCCCGAACTGGACAGGGGGGATGAGACCCAGTACTTC. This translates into CASSHPELDRGDETQYF.

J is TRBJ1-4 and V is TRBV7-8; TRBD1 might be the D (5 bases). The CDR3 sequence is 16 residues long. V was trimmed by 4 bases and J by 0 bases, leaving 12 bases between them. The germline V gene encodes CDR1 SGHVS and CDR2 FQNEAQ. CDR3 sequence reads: CASSSQGLATNEKLFF. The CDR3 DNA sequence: TGTGCCAGCAGCTCGCAGGGACTGGCAACTAATGAAAAACTGTTTTTT.

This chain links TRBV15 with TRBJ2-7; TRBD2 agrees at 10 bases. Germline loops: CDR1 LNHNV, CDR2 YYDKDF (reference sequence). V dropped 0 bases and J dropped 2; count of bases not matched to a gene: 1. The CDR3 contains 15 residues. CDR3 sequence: CATSRELAGPYEQYF. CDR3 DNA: TGTGCCACCAGCAGAGAACTAGCGGGGCCCTACGAGCAGTACTTC.

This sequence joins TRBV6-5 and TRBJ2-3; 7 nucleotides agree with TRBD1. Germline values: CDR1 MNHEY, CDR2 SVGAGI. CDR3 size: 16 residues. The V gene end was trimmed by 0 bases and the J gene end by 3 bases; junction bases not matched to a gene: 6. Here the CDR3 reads CASSYSTTGFTDTQYF. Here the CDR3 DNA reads TGTGCCAGCAGTTACTCGACGACAGGGTTTACAGATACGCAGTATTTT.

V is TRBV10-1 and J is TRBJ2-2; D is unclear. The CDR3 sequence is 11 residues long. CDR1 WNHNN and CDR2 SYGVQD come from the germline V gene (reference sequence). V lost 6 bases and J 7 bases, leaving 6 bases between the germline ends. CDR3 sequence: CASSSRGELFF. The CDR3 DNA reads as TGCGCCAGCAGCTCCCGCGGGGAGCTGTTTTTT.

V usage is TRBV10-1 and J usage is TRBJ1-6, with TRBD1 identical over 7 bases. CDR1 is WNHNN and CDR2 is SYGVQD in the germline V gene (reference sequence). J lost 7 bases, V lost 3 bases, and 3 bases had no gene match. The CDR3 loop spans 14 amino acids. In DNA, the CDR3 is TGCGCCAGCAGTGACGGACAGGTCAATTCACCCCTCCACTTT. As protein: CASSDGQVNSPLHF.

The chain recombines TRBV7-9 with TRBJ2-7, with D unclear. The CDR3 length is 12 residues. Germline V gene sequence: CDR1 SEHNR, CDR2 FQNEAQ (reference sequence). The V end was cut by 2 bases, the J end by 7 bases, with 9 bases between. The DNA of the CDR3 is TGTGCCAGCAGCTTAAAATCCGCGGAGCAGTACTTC. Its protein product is CASSLKSAEQYF.

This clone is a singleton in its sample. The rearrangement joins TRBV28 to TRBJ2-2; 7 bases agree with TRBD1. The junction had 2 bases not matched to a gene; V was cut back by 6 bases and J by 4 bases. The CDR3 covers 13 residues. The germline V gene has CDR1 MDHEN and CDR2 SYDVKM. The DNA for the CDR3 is TGTGCCAGCAGAACAGGGGCCACCGGGGAGCTGTTTTTT. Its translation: CASRTGATGELFF.

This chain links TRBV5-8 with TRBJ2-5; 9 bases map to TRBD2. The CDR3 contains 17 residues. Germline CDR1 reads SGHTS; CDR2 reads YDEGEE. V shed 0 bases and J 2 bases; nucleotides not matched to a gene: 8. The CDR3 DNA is TGTGCCAGCAGCTTGGTACTAGCGGGCCTTTCTCAAGAGACCCAGTACTTC. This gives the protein CASSLVLAGLSQETQYF.

CDR3 residues: CASSLEKGVGYGYTF. CDR3 bases: TGTGCCAGCAGCTTAGAGAAGGGGGTGGGCTATGGCTACACCTTC. The chain is built from TRBV7-9 and TRBJ1-2; D perhaps matches TRBD1 (6 bases). Germline V gene lookup returns CDR1 SEHNR and CDR2 FQNEAQ (reference sequence). The CDR3 consists of 15 residues. V was clipped by 1 base and J by 4 bases, with 13 bases between them.

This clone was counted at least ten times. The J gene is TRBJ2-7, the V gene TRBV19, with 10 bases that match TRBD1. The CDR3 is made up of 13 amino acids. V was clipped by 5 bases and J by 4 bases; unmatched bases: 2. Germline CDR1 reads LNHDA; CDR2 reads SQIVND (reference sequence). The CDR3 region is CASSAGQGYEQYF. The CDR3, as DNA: TGTGCCAGTAGTGCGGGACAGGGGTACGAGCAGTACTTC.

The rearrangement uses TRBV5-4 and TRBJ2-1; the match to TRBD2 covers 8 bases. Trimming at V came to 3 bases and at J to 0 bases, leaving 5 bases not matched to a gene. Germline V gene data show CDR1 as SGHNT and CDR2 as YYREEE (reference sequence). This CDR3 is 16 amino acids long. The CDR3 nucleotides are TGTGCCAGCAGCTACGAGCGGGAGATCTCCTACAATGAGCAGTTCTTC. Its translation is CASSYEREISYNEQFF.

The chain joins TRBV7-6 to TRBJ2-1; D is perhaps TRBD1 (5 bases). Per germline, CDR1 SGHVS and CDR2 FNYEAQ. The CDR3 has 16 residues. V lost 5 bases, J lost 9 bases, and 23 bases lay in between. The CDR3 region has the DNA TGTGCCAGCAGCCCCCAGACGGATGACAGCCCCCGTGAGCAGTTCTTC. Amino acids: CASSPQTDDSPREQFF.

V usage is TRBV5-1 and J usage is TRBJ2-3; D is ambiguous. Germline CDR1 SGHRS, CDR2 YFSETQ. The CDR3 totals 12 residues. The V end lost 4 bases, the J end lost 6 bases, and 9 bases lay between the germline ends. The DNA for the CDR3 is TGCGCCAGCAGCCAACTTTGGGATACGCAGTATTTT. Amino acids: CASSQLWDTQYF.

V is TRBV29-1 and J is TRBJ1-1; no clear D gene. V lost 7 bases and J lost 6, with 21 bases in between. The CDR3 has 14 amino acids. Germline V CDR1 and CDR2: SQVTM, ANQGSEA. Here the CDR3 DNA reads TGCAGCGCCCGAGGGCCAATCCATGGACCTGAAGCTTTCTTT. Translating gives CSARGPIHGPEAFF.

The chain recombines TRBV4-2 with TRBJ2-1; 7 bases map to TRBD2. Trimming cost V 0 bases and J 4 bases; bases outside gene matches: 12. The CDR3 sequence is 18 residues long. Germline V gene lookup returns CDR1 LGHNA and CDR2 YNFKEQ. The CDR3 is CASSQDPTGGSSYNEQFF. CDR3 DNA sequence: TGTGCCAGCAGCCAAGACCCGACGGGAGGTTCCTCGTACAATGAGCAGTTCTTC.

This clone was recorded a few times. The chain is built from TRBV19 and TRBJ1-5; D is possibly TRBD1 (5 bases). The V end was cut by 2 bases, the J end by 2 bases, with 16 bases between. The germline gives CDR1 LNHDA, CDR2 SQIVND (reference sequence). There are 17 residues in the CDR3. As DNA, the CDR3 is TGTGCCAGTAGTATACATCACGGGGGGGGAGGCAATCAGCCCCAGCATTTT. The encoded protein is CASSIHHGGGGNQPQHF.